These 21 T cell receptor beta chains share one sample of origin, sequenced in a study of breast tumors, draining lymph nodes, adjacent tissues. Samples came from axillary lymph nodes draining the breast cancer. TCRdb fed the multiplex PCR reads into MiXCR, producing one record per CDR3 protein. The repertoire holds about 200,000 distinct CDR3 sequences, with 30% to 35% as singletons. Material for sequencing was axillary lymph node tissue. These receptors were obtained from a female donor with breast cancer. Some clones in this sample may be carry-over from other donors' samples.

In its sample, this clonotype was seen many times. This sequence joins TRBV10-3 and TRBJ2-1, with a tentative D call TRBD2 (7 bases). Germline V gives CDR1 ENHRY, CDR2 SYGVKD. The CDR3 is made up of 17 amino acids. V gave up 0 bases and J gave up 4 bases, with 16 bases separating them. In nucleotides, the CDR3 is TGTGCCATCAGTGAGTCGATAGGGGGGGCCTCGTACAATGAGCAGTTCTTC. This translates into CAISESIGGASYNEQFF.

Worth noting for this clonotype: With a much larger clone just one base away, this may be a read error. V gene TRBV4-1 combines with J gene TRBJ2-6; unclear D gene. Germline V gives CDR1 MGHRA, CDR2 YSYEKL. The CDR3 is made up of 16 amino acids. Trimming cost V 1 base and J 0 bases, with 7 bases left between them. The CDR3 DNA reads as TGCGCCAGCAGCCAAGGTGGGGACTCTGGGGCCAACGTCCTGACTTTC. Protein product: CASSQGGDSGANVLTF.

With respect to this clonotype: Its ends do not fully match the called genes, so a read error is possible. The rearrangement uses TRBV6-5 and TRBJ2-5, with TRBD2 as a possible D gene (6 bases). The CDR3 runs to 14 residues. Germline CDR1 MNHEY, CDR2 SVGAGI. This chain's CDR3 is CASSHSRREKTQYF. The CDR3 bases are TGTGCCAGCAGTCACTCGAGGCGGGAAAAGACCCAGTACTTC.

The rearrangement joins TRBV6-1 to TRBJ1-2; D gene ambiguous. Trimming pared 1 base from V and 1 base from J, leaving 7 bases between. This CDR3 has 14 amino acids. The V gene's germline CDR1 is MNHNS and CDR2 SASEGT. As DNA, the CDR3 is TGTGCCAGCAGTGAAGAGGCAGTTAACTATGGCTACACCTTC. As protein: CASSEEAVNYGYTF.

The rearrangement uses TRBV18 and TRBJ2-3; perhaps TRBD2 as D (5 bases). Germline loops: CDR1 KGHSH, CDR2 LQKENI. The CDR3 sequence is 14 residues long. The ends were cut back, 8 bases at V and 5 bases at J, with 17 bases in the middle. The CDR3 nucleotides are TGTGCCAGCCCCCGGAGCGGCCAAAAAGATACGCAGTATTTT. It translates to CASPRSGQKDTQYF. Full variable domain (rest looked up from reference TRBV18 and TRBJ2-3): NAGVMQNPRHLVRRRGQEARLRCSPMKGHSHVYWYRQLPEEGLKFMVYLQKENIIDESGMPKERFSAEFPKEGPSILRIQQVVRGDSAAYFCASPRSGQKDTQYFGPGTRLTVL.

This clonotype was found many times. V usage is TRBV19 and J usage is TRBJ2-3; D remains unclear. Germline values: CDR1 LNHDA, CDR2 SQIVND (reference sequence). The CDR3 spans 13 residues. The V and J ends lost 5 bases and 4 bases respectively, with 10 bases between them. CDR3 loop: CASSDPYADTQYF. The DNA for the CDR3 is TGTGCCAGTAGTGACCCCTACGCAGATACGCAGTATTTT.

In this sample, this clonotype turned up a few times. The V gene is TRBV12-5, the J gene TRBJ1-1; 7 bases are a match to TRBD1. This CDR3 comprises 15 residues. Germline assignment: CDR1 LGHNT and CDR2 FRNRAP. V shed 2 bases, J shed 5 bases, and the junction held 8 bases outside the gene matches. The CDR3 loop is CASGLTQTGTTEAFF. DNA for the CDR3: TGTGCTAGTGGTTTGACGCAGACAGGGACTACTGAAGCTTTCTTT.

Comment on this clonotype: This may come from a read error, since a much larger clone is one base off. The V gene is TRBV11-2, the J gene TRBJ2-3; D tentatively reads TRBD1 or TRBD2 (5 bases each). V was clipped by 3 bases and J by 1 base, with 14 bases between them. The CDR3 extends over 16 amino acids. The germline CDR1 and CDR2 sequences are SGHAT and FQNNGV. The CDR3 coding sequence is TGTGCCAGCAGCTTGTGGGGGATTACGGGCACAGATACGCAGTATTTT. Protein sequence: CASSLWGITGTDTQYF.

The chain couples TRBV24-1 to TRBJ1-3, with TRBD1 identical over 9 bases. The CDR3 runs to 16 residues. V lost 4 bases, J lost 2 bases, and 5 bases stayed unmatched. Germline lookup yields CDR1 KGHDR and CDR2 SFDVKD. The CDR3, as DNA: TGTGCCACCAGTGAACCCAGGACAGGGGCTGGAAACACCATATATTTT. Protein product: CATSEPRTGAGNTIYF.

In its sample, this clonotype was seen many times. This chain connects TRBV10-2 to TRBJ1-3, with no clear D. This CDR3 region has 12 residues. V was shortened by 7 bases and J by 0 bases, with 4 bases between the two germline ends. Germline V gene data show CDR1 as WSHSY and CDR2 as SAAADI. In nucleotides, the CDR3 is TGCGCCAGCAAACACTCTGGAAACACCATATATTTT. Translated: CASKHSGNTIYF.

The chain employs TRBV7-6 and TRBJ2-5; no definite D call. The CDR3 spans 16 residues. The ends were cut back, 2 bases at V and 5 bases at J, with 18 bases in the middle. Per the germline V gene, CDR1 is SGHVS and CDR2 is FNYEAQ. CDR3 protein: CASSLSSVPMSETQYF. CDR3 DNA sequence: TGTGCCAGCAGCTTAAGCTCGGTTCCAATGTCCGAGACCCAGTACTTC.

This clonotype was seen ten or more times. J is TRBJ2-7 and V is TRBV20-1; the match to TRBD2 covers 9 bases. The germline V gene has CDR1 DFQATT and CDR2 SNEGSKA (reference sequence). The CDR3 contains 15 residues. V shed 6 bases, J shed 3 bases, and the junction held 12 bases outside the gene matches. The CDR3 sequence: CSARRAFSGSYEQYF. CDR3 nucleotides: TGCAGTGCCAGAAGAGCATTTAGCGGGAGCTACGAGCAGTACTTC.

This clonotype was recorded many times. The chain couples TRBV20-1 to TRBJ2-7; 7 bases are a match to TRBD1. V lost 6 bases, J lost 2 bases, and 10 bases stayed unmatched. The CDR3 sequence is 14 residues long. The V gene's germline CDR1 is DFQATT and CDR2 SNEGSKA (reference sequence). Written as DNA, the CDR3 is TGCAGTGCAACGAGGGACAGCTTAGCCTACGAGCAGTACTTC. This gives the protein CSATRDSLAYEQYF.

CDR3 residues: CASSSRTRVPEQYF. The CDR3 DNA reads TGTGCCAGCAGTAGCCGGACTAGAGTGCCCGAGCAGTACTTC. This chain uses TRBV28 with TRBJ2-7; TRBD2 agrees at 7 bases. The V gene's germline CDR1 is MDHEN and CDR2 SYDVKM. The J segment lost 6 bases and the V segment lost 5 bases, leaving 10 bases of the junction unmatched. The CDR3 runs to 14 residues. Combining the CDR3 with reference TRBV28 and TRBJ2-7 gives the whole variable domain DVKVTQSSRYLVKRTGEKVFLECVQDMDHENMFWYRQDPGLGLRLIYFSYDVKMKEKGDIPEGYSVSREKKERFSLILESASTNQTSMYLCASSSRTRVPEQYFGPGTRLTVT.

J is TRBJ2-5 and V is TRBV20-1; no definite D call. This CDR3 contains 12 residues. Germline-derived CDR1 and CDR2 are DFQATT and SNEGSKA (reference sequence). Between the trimmed V and J ends, which lost 1 base and 10 bases, there was a span of 13 bases. The CDR3 nucleotides are TGCAGTGCTAGAGTCGGGCAGCAGTTCCAGTACTTC. Amino acids: CSARVGQQFQYF.

This clonotype was seen ten or more times. The V and J genes are TRBV24-1 and TRBJ1-4; 8 nucleotides line up with TRBD1. This CDR3 contains 14 residues. Germline CDR1 reads KGHDR; CDR2 reads SFDVKD. V shed 6 bases and J 4 bases; nucleotides not matched to a gene: 3. The CDR3 DNA sequence: TGTGCCACCAGTAGCGGACAGGGTAATGAAAAACTGTTTTTT. This gives the protein CATSSGQGNEKLFF.

This clonotype has at least ten counts. This chain links TRBV10-2 with TRBJ1-2; TRBD1 is a possible D gene (6 bases). The V end was cut by 4 bases, the J end by 8 bases, with 14 bases between. The germline CDR1 and CDR2 sequences are WSHSY and SAAADI. The CDR3 extends over 13 amino acids. The CDR3 DNA follows: TGCGCCAGCAGTGGGACAGACGAGTGGGGCTACACCTTC. Translation gives CASSGTDEWGYTF.

The J gene is TRBJ2-6, the V gene TRBV7-9; TRBD1 matches at 7 bases. J gave up 2 bases and V 1 base, and 5 bases lay outside the gene matches. The CDR3 has 17 residues. Germline CDR1 reads SEHNR; CDR2 reads FQNEAQ (reference sequence). The CDR3 bases are TGTGCCAGCAGCTTAGGGTCAGGGGGAACTGGGGCCAACGTCCTGACTTTC. It specifies CASSLGSGGTGANVLTF.

The V gene is TRBV19, the J gene TRBJ2-6; D ambiguous. This CDR3 spans 13 amino acids. Germline CDR1 reads LNHDA; CDR2 reads SQIVND (reference sequence). V was trimmed by 5 bases and J by 4 bases, leaving 6 bases between them. CDR3 sequence (DNA): TGTGCCAGTAGTCCCCAGGGGGCCAACGTCCTGACTTTC. This codes for CASSPQGANVLTF.

Details on this clonotype: A much larger clone sits a single nucleotide away, making a read error possible. This chain links TRBV12-3 or TRBV12-4 with TRBJ2-7, with TRBD1 identical over 10 bases. The junction had 7 bases not matched to a gene; V was cut back by 3 bases and J by 5 bases. This CDR3 has 15 amino acids. The CDR3 is CASSFETGGRNEQYF. In DNA, the CDR3 is TGTGCCAGCAGTTTCGAGACAGGGGGCAGAAACGAGCAGTACTTC.

This clonotype was observed many times. The chain carries TRBV15 and TRBJ2-6, with unresolved D. The CDR3 extends over 15 amino acids. The V end was cut by 5 bases, the J end by 0 bases, with 8 bases between. Germline values: CDR1 LNHNV, CDR2 YYDKDF (reference sequence). CDR3 protein: CATSPKRSGANVLTF. CDR3 DNA sequence: TGTGCCACCAGCCCTAAACGCTCTGGGGCCAACGTCCTGACTTTC.